These 30 T cell receptor delta chains were all obtained from the same sample, sequenced in a study of human gamma delta and Vdelta1 T cells (dated by TCRdb to 2017 to 2018). Libraries were constructed by PCR. TCRdb names Illumina MiSeq as the instrument used. TCRdb recomputed clones from the public reads with CATT; identical DNA rows were then combined. This sample holds about 6,500 delta-chain clones; about 40% were observed only once. Jointly, the top ten make up about 6.2% of the sample. No antigens are known for them. The sequencing input was Vdelta1 gamma-delta T cells from blood grown in culture (DOT cells). The cell subset or site label here, explained by the study, means: Delta One T cells, in vitro expanded/differentiated Vd1+ gamma-delta T cells. The origin of the receptors is a human donor in good health.

V is TRDV1 and J is TRDJ1; a possible D gene is TRDD2 (5 bases). The CDR3 is made up of 15 amino acids. Germline V gene lookup returns CDR1 TSWWSYY and CDR2 QGS. Trimming pared 0 bases from V and 2 bases from J, leaving 10 bases between. The CDR3 is CALGELAFSTDKLIF. The CDR3 DNA sequence: TGTGCTCTTGGGGAACTGGCCTTCTCGACCGATAAACTCATCTTT.

The chain combines TRDV1 with TRDJ1, with 9 bases lining up with TRDD3. J was trimmed by 1 base and V by 9 bases; bases with no gene match: 12. This CDR3 contains 16 residues. The germline gives CDR1 TSWWSYY, CDR2 QGS. The CDR3 loop reads CALIDWGTSPTDKLIF. CDR3 in DNA: TGTGCTCTCATAGACTGGGGGACTTCCCCCACCGATAAACTCATCTTT.

This clone was counted a few times. This chain links TRDV1 with TRDJ1; 7 bases line up with TRDD3. The CDR3 is 19 residues long. Unmatched junction bases numbered 17, after V lost 4 bases and J lost 0 bases. Germline CDR1 TSWWSYY, CDR2 QGS. The CDR3 protein is CALGGVRYWGSRNTDKLIF. The CDR3 nucleotides are TGTGCTCTTGGGGGAGTACGATACTGGGGATCTCGCAACACCGATAAACTCATCTTT.

The rearrangement joins TRDV1 to TRDJ1; TRDD3 agrees at 9 bases. Unmatched junction bases numbered 25, after V lost 1 base and J lost 4 bases. Germline CDR1 and CDR2: TSWWSYY and QGS. The CDR3 length is 22 residues. The CDR3 region is CALGERSTVVVWGIGRSDKLIF. CDR3 bases: TGTGCTCTTGGGGAACGATCTACCGTGGTGGTCTGGGGGATCGGCCGAAGCGATAAACTCATCTTT.

This clone has a handful of counts. The chain employs TRDV1 and TRDJ1; D is undetermined. The germline CDR1 and CDR2 sequences are TSWWSYY and QGS. The CDR3 is 14 amino acids. Trimming removed 1 base at V and 10 bases at J, with 16 bases between. The CDR3, as DNA: TGTGCTCTTGGGGAACCCCTCTCGTCCGGGTCACTCATCTTT. It encodes CALGEPLSSGSLIF.

This clone has more than one count but fewer than ten. This sequence joins TRDV1 and TRDJ1, with D perhaps matching TRDD2 (6 bases). Germline loops: CDR1 TSWWSYY, CDR2 QGS. Trimming took 1 base from V and 5 from J, leaving 17 bases between them. The CDR3 has 16 amino acids. CDR3 in DNA: TGTGCTCTTGGGGAACCTGGCCTTCCCCTAAGGGATAAACTCATCTTT. It yields the protein CALGEPGLPLRDKLIF.

V is TRDV1 and J is TRDJ1; 9 nucleotides agree with TRDD3. The CDR3 spans 23 residues. Losses at the gene ends were 0 bases for V and 0 bases for J; bases not matched to a gene: 23. The germline CDR1 and CDR2 sequences are TSWWSYY and QGS. The CDR3, as DNA: TGTGCTCTTGGGGAACTCAGTCACCTACGGAGTTTACTGGGGGACCCGTACACCGATAAACTCATCTTT. It is translated as CALGELSHLRSLLGDPYTDKLIF.

This sequence joins TRDV1 and TRDJ1, with D perhaps TRDD2 or TRDD3 (9 bases each). The CDR3 totals 23 residues. CDR1 and CDR2 from the germline V gene are TSWWSYY and QGS. The V gene lost 1 base and the J gene lost 0 bases, with 33 bases spanning the gap. DNA for the CDR3: TGTGCTCTTGGGGAACGGCCTTCCTACGGGGATACGCTATCCTTTTTTTACACCGATAAACTCATCTTT. Its protein product is CALGERPSYGDTLSFFYTDKLIF.

V is TRDV1 and J is TRDJ1; TRDD3 aligns across 9 bases. CDR1 and CDR2 (germline): TSWWSYY, QGS. There are 21 residues in the CDR3. The ends lost 4 bases at V and 0 bases at J; junction bases unmatched: 21. The CDR3 spells CALGARPSLLGDLMYTDKLIF. The CDR3 DNA is TGTGCTCTTGGGGCACGGCCTTCCCTACTGGGGGACTTAATGTACACCGATAAACTCATCTTT.

There are a few counts of this clone. The chain has TRDV1 and TRDJ1; 11 bases are shared with TRDD3. J was trimmed by 1 base and V by 2 bases; bases with no gene match: 18. This CDR3 comprises 21 residues. Germline CDR1 reads TSWWSYY; CDR2 reads QGS. CDR3 DNA: TGTGCTCTTGGGGAAAGTTACTGGGGGATAGACCGCAAAACCGGCACCGATAAACTCATCTTT. Encoded protein: CALGESYWGIDRKTGTDKLIF.

The genes are TRDV1 and TRDJ1; 7 bases map to TRDD3. Germline CDR1 and CDR2: TSWWSYY and QGS. The CDR3 has 22 residues. Trimming took 5 bases from V and 1 from J; bases not matched to a gene: 28. The CDR3, as DNA: TGTGCTCTTGGGACCAGGTCTACGTCCTCTATCTGGGGGCCCTCTGCCACCGATAAACTCATCTTT. Protein sequence: CALGTRSTSSIWGPSATDKLIF.

In its sample, this clone was seen a few times. The J gene is TRDJ1, the V gene TRDV1; a possible D gene is TRDD2 (6 bases). V shed 2 bases and J shed 0 bases, with 25 bases lying between them. Per germline, CDR1 TSWWSYY and CDR2 QGS. This CDR3 spans 20 amino acids. The DNA for the CDR3 is TGTGCTCTTGGGGAAGGTAGATCCTACGGTAGGGTCCTGTACACCGATAAACTCATCTTT. It is translated as CALGEGRSYGRVLYTDKLIF.

This clone is classed as medium-sized. The chain carries TRDV1 and TRDJ1; 8 bases line up with TRDD3. The germline V gene encodes CDR1 TSWWSYY and CDR2 QGS. The length of the CDR3 is 19 residues. Trimming took 1 base from V and 2 from J; bases not matched to a gene: 15. The DNA of the CDR3 is TGTGCTCTTGGGGAACAGCTTCGAAGGTGGGGGATGTTTACCGATAAACTCATCTTT. Translation: CALGEQLRRWGMFTDKLIF.

V and J are TRDV1 and TRDJ1; 13 bases are shared with TRDD3. Germline CDR1 and CDR2: TSWWSYY and QGS. The CDR3 sequence is 24 residues long. J was trimmed by 0 bases and V by 5 bases; bases with no gene match: 27. CDR3 sequence: CALGNRHVGGHWGIRGGDTDKLIF. The CDR3 nucleotides are TGTGCTCTTGGGAACCGCCATGTAGGGGGTCACTGGGGGATACGCGGGGGAGACACCGATAAACTCATCTTT.

With regard to this clone: An end of the junction differs from the germline gene, which may be a read error. The chain links TRDV1 to TRDJ1; D is ambiguous. The CDR3 runs to 19 residues. Germline V gene sequence: CDR1 TSWWSYY, CDR2 QGS. CDR3 nucleotides: TGTGCTCTTGGGGAACGAACTCGTCCGTCGAAGATATCACATAATAAGCTCATCTTT. The encoded protein is CALGERTRPSKISHNKLIF.

The V gene is TRDV1, the J gene TRDJ1; TRDD3 is a possible D gene (5 bases). Trimming removed 5 bases from V and 0 bases from J, with 22 bases in between. Germline-derived CDR1 and CDR2 are TSWWSYY and QGS. This CDR3 spans 18 amino acids. The CDR3 is CALGKGPGRGLYTDKLIF. CDR3 DNA sequence: TGTGCTCTTGGGAAAGGTCCGGGTAGGGGACTATACACCGATAAACTCATCTTT.

The gene calls are TRDV1 and TRDJ1; no clear D gene. The CDR3 has 14 amino acids. Trimming shortened V by 8 bases and J by 7 bases, and 20 bases separated the two germline ends. Germline V gives CDR1 TSWWSYY, CDR2 QGS. CDR3 nucleotides: TGTGCTCTTACCTTTATGAGTACTGTCGCTAAACTCATCTTT. Translation gives CALTFMSTVAKLIF.

This clone was observed a few times. V gene TRDV1 combines with J gene TRDJ1, with 9 positions matching TRDD3. The V gene's germline CDR1 is TSWWSYY and CDR2 QGS. V dropped 2 bases and J dropped 0; count of bases not matched to a gene: 22. This CDR3 contains 22 residues. The CDR3, as DNA: TGTGCTCTTGGGGAAGTGGCCTTCCATGGGGTTACTGGGGGACCGTACACCGATAAACTCATCTTT. It yields the protein CALGEVAFHGVTGGPYTDKLIF.

This clone was recorded a few times. The chain couples TRDV1 to TRDJ1; 7 bases match TRDD3. The V gene's germline CDR1 is TSWWSYY and CDR2 QGS. CDR3 length: 17 amino acids. V lost 0 bases and J lost 11; bases outside the gene matches: 18. CDR3 nucleotides: TGTGCTCTTGGGGAACTGGGATCGGGGATAATTGGGGGTTGGCTCATCTTT. This translates into CALGELGSGIIGGWLIF.

This chain joins TRDV1 and TRDJ1; 9 nucleotides align to TRDD3. This CDR3 contains 25 residues. Trimming took 2 bases from V and 0 from J; bases not matched to a gene: 31. Germline V gene lookup returns CDR1 TSWWSYY and CDR2 QGS. The DNA of the CDR3 is TGTGCTCTTGGGGAATGCCTAGGGCGTCCTACCCACCCCACTGGGGGAACGGCGTACACCGATAAACTCATCTTT. This translates into CALGECLGRPTHPTGGTAYTDKLIF.

About this clone itself: A read error may be the cause here, since a much bigger clone is one base away. V usage is TRDV1 and J usage is TRDJ1; 13 bases are a match to TRDD3. Germline-derived CDR1 and CDR2 are TSWWSYY and QGS. The CDR3 is 19 residues long. Germline trimming cut 5 bases from V and 8 bases from J; bases unmatched to any gene: 20. As DNA, the CDR3 is TGTGCTCTTGGGCTTACAGGGCTTACTGGGGGATACGGTACGGCAAAACTCATCTTT. Residues: CALGLTGLTGGYGTAKLIF.

V usage is TRDV1 and J usage is TRDJ1; TRDD3 matches at 9 bases. The V segment lost 3 bases and the J segment 0 bases; nucleotides outside the gene matches: 20. The CDR3 extends over 21 amino acids. Germline lookup yields CDR1 TSWWSYY and CDR2 QGS. The CDR3 loop is CALGDPSHGVTGDTYTDKLIF. The CDR3 DNA sequence: TGTGCTCTTGGGGACCCTTCCCACGGGGTGACTGGGGATACGTACACCGATAAACTCATCTTT.

The V gene is TRDV1, the J gene TRDJ1; 11 positions match TRDD3. The V gene's germline CDR1 is TSWWSYY and CDR2 QGS. This CDR3 is 22 amino acids long. The V gene end was trimmed by 3 bases and the J gene end by 1 base; junction bases not matched to a gene: 22. CDR3 region: CALGDPSFPLLGDKNGTDKLIF. CDR3 nucleotide sequence: TGTGCTCTTGGGGACCCCTCCTTCCCCCTACTGGGGGATAAGAACGGCACCGATAAACTCATCTTT.

This clone is medium-sized within its sample. The chain has TRDV1 and TRDJ1, with 8 bases identical to TRDD3. The CDR3 contains 20 residues. V was pared by 4 bases and J by 0 bases, with 19 bases of the junction left unmatched. CDR1 TSWWSYY and CDR2 QGS come from the germline V gene. CDR3 coding DNA: TGTGCTCTTGGGGTCAAGCCCTGGGGGACCCCGGAACCGTACACCGATAAACTCATCTTT. Its protein is CALGVKPWGTPEPYTDKLIF.

This clone was seen only a few times. The chain is built from TRDV1 and TRDJ1; 10 positions match TRDD3. The CDR3 sequence is 23 residues long. After removal of 7 bases from V and 0 bases from J, the junction contained 29 bases not matched to a gene. Germline-derived CDR1 and CDR2 are TSWWSYY and QGS. As DNA, the CDR3 is TGTGCTCTTGTGCTGAACCTATTCCTGAGCTCCAAAAGGGGGATACGTTACACCGATAAACTCATCTTT. Translation: CALVLNLFLSSKRGIRYTDKLIF.

This clone has just a few counts. The rearrangement uses TRDV1 and TRDJ1, with D tentatively TRDD3 (5 bases). Germline lookup yields CDR1 TSWWSYY and CDR2 QGS. The CDR3 is made up of 22 amino acids. Trimming cost V 0 bases and J 1 base, with 30 bases left between them. The CDR3 is CALGELKGPREAPGWGTDKLIF. In DNA form, the CDR3 reads TGTGCTCTTGGGGAACTAAAAGGGCCAAGGGAGGCCCCGGGATGGGGCACCGATAAACTCATCTTT.

The V call is TRDV1, the J call TRDJ1, with TRDD3 identical over 12 bases. The CDR3 consists of 23 residues. Germline assignment: CDR1 TSWWSYY and CDR2 QGS. The J segment lost 0 bases and the V segment lost 1 base, leaving 21 bases of the junction unmatched. The CDR3 is CALGEHIWTSAQTGGYYTDKLIF. CDR3 DNA sequence: TGTGCTCTTGGGGAACATATTTGGACAAGCGCCCAGACTGGGGGATACTACACCGATAAACTCATCTTT.

This clone appeared a few times. The V and J genes are TRDV1 and TRDJ1; 9 bases are shared with TRDD3. The CDR3 is made up of 19 amino acids. CDR1 and CDR2 (germline): TSWWSYY, QGS. Trimming took 3 bases from V and 2 from J; bases not matched to a gene: 16. CDR3 coding DNA: TGTGCTCTTGGGGATACTGGCACCTGGGGGATCTTACGAACCGATAAACTCATCTTT. It is translated as CALGDTGTWGILRTDKLIF.

This clone was found a few times. The V gene is TRDV1, the J gene TRDJ1, with TRDD2 matching over 7 bases. The CDR3 loop spans 22 amino acids. The V and J ends lost 1 base and 0 bases, in that order; junction bases with no gene match: 23. Germline CDR1 TSWWSYY, CDR2 QGS. The CDR3 region has the DNA TGTGCTCTTGGGGAACCCCCTTCCTTCGGCCCTGAAGCTTCTTTGTACACCGATAAACTCATCTTT. Protein product: CALGEPPSFGPEASLYTDKLIF.

This clone came up a few times. This chain uses TRDV1 with TRDJ1, with D tentatively TRDD2 (5 bases). CDR1 TSWWSYY and CDR2 QGS come from the germline V gene. V lost 1 base and J 2 bases, leaving 17 bases between the germline ends. This CDR3 has 17 amino acids. Written as DNA, the CDR3 is TGTGCTCTTGGGGAACGCTACTTGGCCTTTCCTACCGATAAACTCATCTTT. Residues: CALGERYLAFPTDKLIF.